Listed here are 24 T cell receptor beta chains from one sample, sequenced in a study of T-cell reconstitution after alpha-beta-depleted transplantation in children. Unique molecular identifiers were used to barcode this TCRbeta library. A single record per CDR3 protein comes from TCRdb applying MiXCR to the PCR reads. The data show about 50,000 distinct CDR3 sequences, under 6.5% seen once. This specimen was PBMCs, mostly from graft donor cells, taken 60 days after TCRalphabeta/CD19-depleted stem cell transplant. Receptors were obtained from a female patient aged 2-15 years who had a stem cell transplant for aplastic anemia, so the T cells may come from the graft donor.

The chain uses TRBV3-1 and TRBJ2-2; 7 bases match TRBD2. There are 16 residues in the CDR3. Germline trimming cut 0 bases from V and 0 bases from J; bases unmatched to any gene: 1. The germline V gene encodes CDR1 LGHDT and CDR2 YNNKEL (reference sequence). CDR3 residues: CASSQERGANTGELFF. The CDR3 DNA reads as TGTGCCAGCAGCCAAGAACGGGGGGCGAACACCGGGGAGCTGTTTTTT.

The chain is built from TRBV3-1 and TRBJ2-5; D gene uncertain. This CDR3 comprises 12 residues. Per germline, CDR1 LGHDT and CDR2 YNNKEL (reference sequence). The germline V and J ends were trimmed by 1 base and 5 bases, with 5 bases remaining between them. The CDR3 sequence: CASSQGHETQYF. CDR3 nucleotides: TGTGCCAGCAGCCAAGGACATGAGACCCAGTACTTC.

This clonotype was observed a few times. As DNA, the CDR3 is TGCGCCAGCAGCTTCGGGGGGTCATATGAAAAACTGTTTTTT. This translates into CASSFGGSYEKLFF. The chain employs TRBV5-1 and TRBJ1-4; tentative D call: TRBD1 (5 bases). Deletions cut 2 bases from V and 6 bases from J, with 11 bases between. The CDR3 contains 14 residues. Germline lookup yields CDR1 SGHRS and CDR2 YFSETQ.

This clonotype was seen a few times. CDR3 sequence reads: CASSKGSGANVLTF. In DNA, the CDR3 is TGTGCCAGCAGTAAAGGCTCTGGGGCCAACGTCCTGACTTTC. V and J are TRBV25-1 and TRBJ2-6, with D uncertain. Germline V gene sequence: CDR1 MGHDK, CDR2 SYGVNS. V gave up 5 bases and J gave up 0 bases, with 5 bases separating them. CDR3 size: 14 residues.

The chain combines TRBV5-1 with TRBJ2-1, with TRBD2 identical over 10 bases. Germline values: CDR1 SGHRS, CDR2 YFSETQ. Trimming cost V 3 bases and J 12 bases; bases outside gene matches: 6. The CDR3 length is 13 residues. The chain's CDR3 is CASSSGTSVAQFF. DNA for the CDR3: TGCGCCAGCAGCTCCGGGACTAGCGTTGCGCAGTTCTTC.

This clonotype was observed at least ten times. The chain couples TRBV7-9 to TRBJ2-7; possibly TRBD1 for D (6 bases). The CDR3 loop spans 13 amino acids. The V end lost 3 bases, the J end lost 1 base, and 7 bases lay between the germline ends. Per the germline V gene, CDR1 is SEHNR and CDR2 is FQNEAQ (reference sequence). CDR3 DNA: TGTGCCAGCAGCTTCACAGGGTCCTACGAGCAGTACTTC. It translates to CASSFTGSYEQYF.

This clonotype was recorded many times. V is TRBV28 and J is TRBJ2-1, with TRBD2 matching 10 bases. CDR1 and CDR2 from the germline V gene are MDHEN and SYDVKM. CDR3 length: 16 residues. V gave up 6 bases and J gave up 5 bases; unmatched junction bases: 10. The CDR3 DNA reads TGTGCCAGCAGGCGCAGCGGGACTAGCGCAAACAATGAGCAGTTCTTC. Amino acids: CASRRSGTSANNEQFF.

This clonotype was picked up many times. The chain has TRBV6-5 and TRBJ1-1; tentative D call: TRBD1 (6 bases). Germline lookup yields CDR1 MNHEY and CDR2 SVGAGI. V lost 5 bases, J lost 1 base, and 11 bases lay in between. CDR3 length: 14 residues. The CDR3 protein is CASSRTTGNTEAFF. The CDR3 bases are TGTGCCAGCAGTCGAACGACAGGGAACACTGAAGCTTTCTTT.

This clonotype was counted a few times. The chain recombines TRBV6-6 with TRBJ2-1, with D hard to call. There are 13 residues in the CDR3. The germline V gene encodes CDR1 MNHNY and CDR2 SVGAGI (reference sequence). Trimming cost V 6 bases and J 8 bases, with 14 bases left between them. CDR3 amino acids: CASSYGRWDEQFF. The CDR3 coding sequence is TGTGCCAGCAGCTACGGCCGTTGGGATGAGCAGTTCTTC.

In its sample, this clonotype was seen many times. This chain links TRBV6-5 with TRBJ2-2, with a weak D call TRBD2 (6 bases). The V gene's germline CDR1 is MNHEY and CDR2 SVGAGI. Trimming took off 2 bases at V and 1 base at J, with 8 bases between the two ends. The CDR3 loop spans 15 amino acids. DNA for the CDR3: TGTGCCAGCAGTTACAGCGGGTGGAACACCGGGGAGCTGTTTTTT. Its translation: CASSYSGWNTGELFF.

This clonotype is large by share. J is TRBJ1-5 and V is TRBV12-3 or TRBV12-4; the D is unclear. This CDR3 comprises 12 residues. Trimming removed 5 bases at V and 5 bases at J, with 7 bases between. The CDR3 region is CASSRSDQPQHF. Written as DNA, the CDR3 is TGTGCCAGCAGTCGTTCGGATCAGCCCCAGCATTTT.

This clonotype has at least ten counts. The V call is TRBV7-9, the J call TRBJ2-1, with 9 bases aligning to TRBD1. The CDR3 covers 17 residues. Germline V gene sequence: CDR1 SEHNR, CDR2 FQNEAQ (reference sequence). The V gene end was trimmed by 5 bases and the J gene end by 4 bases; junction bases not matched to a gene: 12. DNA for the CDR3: TGTGCCAGCAGCCCAAATCGACGGGGACAGGGATACAATGAGCAGTTCTTC. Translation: CASSPNRRGQGYNEQFF.

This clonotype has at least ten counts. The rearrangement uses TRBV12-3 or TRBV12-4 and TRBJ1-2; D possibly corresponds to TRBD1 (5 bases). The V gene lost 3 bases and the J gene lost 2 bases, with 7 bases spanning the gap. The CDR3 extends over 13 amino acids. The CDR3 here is CASSLEGNYGYTF. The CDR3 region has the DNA TGTGCCAGCAGTTTGGAGGGGAACTATGGCTACACCTTC.

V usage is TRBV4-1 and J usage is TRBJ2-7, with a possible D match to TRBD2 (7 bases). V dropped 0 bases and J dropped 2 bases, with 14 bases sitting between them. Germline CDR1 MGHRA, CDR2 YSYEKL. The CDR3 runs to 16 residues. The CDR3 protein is CASSQDPGGPPYEQYF. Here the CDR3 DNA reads TGCGCCAGCAGCCAAGACCCCGGGGGGCCACCCTACGAGCAGTACTTC.

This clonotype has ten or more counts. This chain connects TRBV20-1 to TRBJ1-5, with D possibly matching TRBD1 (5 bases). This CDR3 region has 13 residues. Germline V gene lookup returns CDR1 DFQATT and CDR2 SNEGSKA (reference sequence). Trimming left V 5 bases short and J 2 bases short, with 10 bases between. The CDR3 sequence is CSALQGGNQPQHF. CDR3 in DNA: TGCAGTGCTCTTCAAGGGGGCAATCAGCCCCAGCATTTT.

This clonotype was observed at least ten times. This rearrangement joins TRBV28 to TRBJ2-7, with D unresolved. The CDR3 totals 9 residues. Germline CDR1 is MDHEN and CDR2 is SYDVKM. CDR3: CVGSYEQYF. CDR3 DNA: TGTGTCGGCAGTTACGAGCAGTACTTC.

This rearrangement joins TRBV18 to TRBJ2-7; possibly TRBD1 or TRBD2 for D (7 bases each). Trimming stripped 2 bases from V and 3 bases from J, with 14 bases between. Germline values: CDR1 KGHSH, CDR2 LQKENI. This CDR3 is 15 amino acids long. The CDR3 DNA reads TGTGCCAGCTCACCAAGCCAGGGGGGGGTCTACGAGCAGTACTTC. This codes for CASSPSQGGVYEQYF.

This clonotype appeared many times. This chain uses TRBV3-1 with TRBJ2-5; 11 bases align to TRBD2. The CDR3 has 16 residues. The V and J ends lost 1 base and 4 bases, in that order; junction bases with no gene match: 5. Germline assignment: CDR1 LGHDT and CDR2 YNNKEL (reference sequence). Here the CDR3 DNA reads TGTGCCAGCAGCCAAGTCCTAGCGGGAGGCCGAGAGACCCAGTACTTC. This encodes CASSQVLAGGRETQYF.

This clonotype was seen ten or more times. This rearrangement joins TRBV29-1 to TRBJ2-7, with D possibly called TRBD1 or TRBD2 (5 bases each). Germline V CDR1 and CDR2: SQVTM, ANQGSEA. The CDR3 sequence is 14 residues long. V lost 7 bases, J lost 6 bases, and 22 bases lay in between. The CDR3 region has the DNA TGCAGCGCCGCCATGGGGACCCATCGCTCCGAGCAGTACTTC. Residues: CSAAMGTHRSEQYF.

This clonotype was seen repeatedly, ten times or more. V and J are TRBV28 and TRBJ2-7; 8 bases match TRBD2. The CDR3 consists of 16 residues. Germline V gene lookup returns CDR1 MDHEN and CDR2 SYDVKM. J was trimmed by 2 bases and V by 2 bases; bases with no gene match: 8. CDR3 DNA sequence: TGTGCCAGCAGTTTAATACGAGCGGGAGCCCCCTACGAGCAGTACTTC. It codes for CASSLIRAGAPYEQYF.

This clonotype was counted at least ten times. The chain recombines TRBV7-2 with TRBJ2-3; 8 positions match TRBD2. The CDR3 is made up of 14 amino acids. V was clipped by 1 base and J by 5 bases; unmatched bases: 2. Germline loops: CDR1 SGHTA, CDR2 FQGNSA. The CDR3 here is CASSLVAGGDTQYF. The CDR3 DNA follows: TGTGCCAGCAGCTTAGTTGCGGGAGGAGATACGCAGTATTTT. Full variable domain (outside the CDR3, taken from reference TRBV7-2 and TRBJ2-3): GAGVSQSPSNKVTEKGKDVELRCDPISGHTALYWYRQSLGQGLEFLIYFQGNSAPDKSGLPSDRFSAERTGGSVSTLTIQRTQQEDSAVYLCASSLVAGGDTQYFGPGTRLTVL.

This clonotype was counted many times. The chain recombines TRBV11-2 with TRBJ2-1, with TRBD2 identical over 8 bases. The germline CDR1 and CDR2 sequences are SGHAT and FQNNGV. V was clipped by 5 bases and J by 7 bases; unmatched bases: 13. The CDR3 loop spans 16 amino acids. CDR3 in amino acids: CASSTPGTRGYNEQFF. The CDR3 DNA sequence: TGTGCCAGCAGCACCCCCGGGACTAGGGGTTATAATGAGCAGTTCTTC.

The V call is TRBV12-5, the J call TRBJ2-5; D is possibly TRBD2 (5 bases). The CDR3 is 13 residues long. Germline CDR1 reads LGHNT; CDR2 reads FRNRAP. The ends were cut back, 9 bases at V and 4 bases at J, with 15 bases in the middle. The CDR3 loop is CASCKGEPETQYF. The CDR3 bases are TGTGCTAGCTGTAAGGGAGAACCAGAGACCCAGTACTTC.

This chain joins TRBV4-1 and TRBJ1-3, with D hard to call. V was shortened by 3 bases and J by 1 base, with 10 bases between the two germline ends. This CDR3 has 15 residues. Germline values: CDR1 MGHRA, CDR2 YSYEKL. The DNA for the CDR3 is TGCGCCAGCAGCCATGGGGAGATTTCTGGAAACACCATATATTTT. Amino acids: CASSHGEISGNTIYF.